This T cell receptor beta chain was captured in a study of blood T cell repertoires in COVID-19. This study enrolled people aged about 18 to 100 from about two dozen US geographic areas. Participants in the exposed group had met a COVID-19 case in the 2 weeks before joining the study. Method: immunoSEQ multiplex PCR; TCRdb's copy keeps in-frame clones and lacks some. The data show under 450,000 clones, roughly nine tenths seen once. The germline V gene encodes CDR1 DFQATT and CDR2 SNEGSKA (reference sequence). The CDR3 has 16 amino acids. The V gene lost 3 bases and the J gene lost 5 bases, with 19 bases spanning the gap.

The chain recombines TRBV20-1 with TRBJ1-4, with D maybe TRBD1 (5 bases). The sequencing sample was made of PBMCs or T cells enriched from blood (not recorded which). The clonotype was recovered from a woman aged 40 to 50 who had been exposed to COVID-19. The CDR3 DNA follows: TGCAGTGCTAGTCGGTCAGCACGGGGGGTAAATGAAAAACTGTTTTTT. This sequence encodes CSASRSARGVNEKLFF.